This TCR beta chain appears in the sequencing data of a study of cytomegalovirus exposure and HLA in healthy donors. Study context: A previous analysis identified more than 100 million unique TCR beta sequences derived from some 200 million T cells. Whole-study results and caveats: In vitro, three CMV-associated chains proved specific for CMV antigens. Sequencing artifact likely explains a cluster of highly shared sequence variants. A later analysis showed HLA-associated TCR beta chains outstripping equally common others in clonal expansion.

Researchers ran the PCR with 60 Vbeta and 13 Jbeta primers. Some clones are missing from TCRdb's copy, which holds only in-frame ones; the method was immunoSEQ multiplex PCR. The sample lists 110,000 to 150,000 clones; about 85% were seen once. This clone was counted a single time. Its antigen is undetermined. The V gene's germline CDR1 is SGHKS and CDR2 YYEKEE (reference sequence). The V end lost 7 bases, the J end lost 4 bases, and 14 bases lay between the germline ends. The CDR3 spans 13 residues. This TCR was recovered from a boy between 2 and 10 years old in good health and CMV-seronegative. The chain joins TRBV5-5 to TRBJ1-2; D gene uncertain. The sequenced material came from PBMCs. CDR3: CASAGGIAYGYTF. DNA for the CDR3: TGTGCCAGCGCGGGCGGGATTGCCTATGGCTACACCTTC.